This TCR beta chain was profiled in a study of shared clonotypes between healthy human individuals. Naive-designated CD8 cells lacked CD45RO, were positively enriched for CCR7, and omitted terminally differentiated effector memory CD45RA+ cells. The germline CDR1 and CDR2 sequences are MDHEN and SYDVKM. V was shortened by 5 bases and J by 11 bases, with 15 bases between the two germline ends. The CDR3 length is 12 residues. Produced via immunoSEQ multiplex PCR; TCRdb's table is partial and in-frame only. The table includes about 2.1 million clones, 90% to 95% detected once. The rearrangement uses TRBV28 and TRBJ1-1; perhaps TRBD1 as D (6 bases). The receptor comes from a man in his late teens or twenties in good health. Some clones in this sample may be carry-over from other donors' samples. Sequencing was done on a sample of naive CD8+ T cells from PBMCs. The CDR3 sequence is CASSPGQNEAFF. CDR3 DNA sequence: TGTGCCAGCAGTCCCGGACAGAACGAGGCTTTCTTT.